What follows describes a single T cell receptor beta chain. This CDR3 spans 16 amino acids. In germline, CDR1 is SGHRS, CDR2 YFSETQ. The V gene end was trimmed by 4 bases and the J gene end by 0 bases; junction bases not matched to a gene: 7. These data come from a study of PD-L1 blockade in urothelial cancer. Study at large: About 90% of the roughly 29 patients were men who had bladder-origin urothelial cancer. Peripheral blood specimens exhibited a median yield of approximately 150,000 T cells. Prior chemotherapy regimens per patient numbered 0 to 3.

Noted time point: peripheral blood 6 weeks after treatment start. Patients' urothelial carcinoma was locally advanced or metastatic. Assay used: immunoSEQ multiplex PCR; TCRdb lists only in-frame clones, some missing. The table shows roughly 120,000 clones, with around 90% occurring only once. The chain recombines TRBV5-1 with TRBJ2-3, with 8 bases lining up with TRBD2. The TCR comes from a man in his sixties with urothelial cancer. The sample was PBMCs, taken around atezolizumab (anti-PD-L1) treatment. CDR3 coding DNA: TGCGCCAGCAGCAAAACCCAGCGGGGGAGCACAGATACGCAGTATTTT. Amino acid sequence: CASSKTQRGSTDTQYF.